Each of the 18 T cell receptor beta chains below was sequenced from the same sample in a study of T cells in women clearing cervical HPV infection. Sequencing was performed with immunoSEQ multiplex PCR; in TCRdb, only in-frame clones are kept and a portion is missing. This sample's table reports fewer than 25,000 clones. Sequencing used blood buffy coat. The receptors were sampled from a woman aged 18 to 69 with a cervical HPV16 infection that either progressed to CIN3+ or cleared (not recorded which).

Comment on this clone: Read coverage stops 3 residues before the CDR3 terminus; the germline J gene supplies the remainder. This sequence joins TRBV5-4 and TRBJ2-3; maybe TRBD1 (5 bases). Germline values: CDR1 SGHNT, CDR2 YYREEE (reference sequence). The CDR3 length is 14 residues. The germline V and J ends were trimmed by 3 bases and 2 bases, with 10 bases remaining between them. The CDR3 DNA, read in part, is TGTGCCAGCAGCTCAGACAGATTCACAGATACG. Translated, it gives CASSSDRFTDT. The complete CDR3 protein is CASSSDRFTDTQYF.

About this clone itself: The read ends 3 residues before the CDR3 terminus; that terminus is restored from the germline J gene. This sequence joins TRBV7-9 and TRBJ2-1, with D maybe TRBD2 (7 bases). Germline V gene data show CDR1 as SEHNR and CDR2 as FQNEAQ (reference sequence). The germline V and J ends were trimmed by 3 bases and 7 bases, with 13 bases remaining between them. The CDR3 extends over 14 amino acids. CDR3 sequence reads: CASSLGGLTNEQFF. Partial CDR3 DNA: TGTGCCAGCAGCTTGGGGGGGCTTACGAATGAG. Filled out from reference TRBV7-9 and TRBJ2-1, the complete variable domain reads DTGVSQNPRHKITKRGQNVTFRCDPISEHNRLYWYRQTLGQGPEFLTYFQNEAQLEKSRLLSDRFSAERPKGSFSTLEIQRTEQGDSAMYLCASSLGGLTNEQFFGPGTRLTVL.

A remark on this clone: From the germline J gene comes the end of the CDR3, since the read stops 3 residues before it. The chain carries TRBV20-1 and TRBJ2-2; 10 positions agree with TRBD2. V lost 1 base, J lost 5 bases, and 7 bases stayed unmatched. CDR3 length: 16 residues. The V gene's germline CDR1 is DFQATT and CDR2 SNEGSKA (reference sequence). The sequenced CDR3 bases are TGCAGTGCTAGAGGCCTAGCGGGAGAGAGGACCGGGGAG. Protein sequence: CSARGLAGERTGE. Given in full, the CDR3 is CSARGLAGERTGELFF.

Note on this clone: The read ends 3 residues before the CDR3 terminus; that terminus is restored from the germline J gene. J is TRBJ1-5 and V is TRBV7-9, with 7 positions matching TRBD1. Germline lookup yields CDR1 SEHNR and CDR2 FQNEAQ (reference sequence). The V gene end was trimmed by 5 bases and the J gene end by 4 bases; junction bases not matched to a gene: 5. The CDR3 is 14 amino acids. The covered CDR3 bases are TGTGCCAGCAGCCCGGGACAGTTTAATCAGCCC. Encoded protein: CASSPGQFNQP. Given in full, the CDR3 is CASSPGQFNQPQHF.

With regard to this clone: The sequence runs out 3 residues before the end of the CDR3; the remainder is reconstructed from the germline J gene. The V gene is TRBV2, the J gene TRBJ2-7, with D maybe TRBD1 (5 bases). Looked up from germline, CDR1 is SNHLY and CDR2 is FYNNEI. V lost 2 bases, J lost 5 bases, and 7 bases lay in between. The CDR3 loop spans 12 amino acids. The covered CDR3 bases are TGTGCCAGCAGTGAACAGGGTAACGAG. Translating it yields CASSEQGNE. The entire CDR3 is CASSEQGNEQYF. The whole variable domain, filled in from reference TRBV2 and TRBJ2-7, reads EPEVTQTPSHQVTQMGQEVILRCVPISNHLYFYWYRQILGQKVEFLVSFYNNEISEKSEIFDDQFSVERPDGSNFTLKIRSTKLEDSAMYFCASSEQGNEQYFGPGTRLTVT.

About this clone: The CDR3 goes on 3 residues after the read ends, and that part is filled in from the germline J gene. This rearrangement joins TRBV5-4 to TRBJ2-3; D perhaps matches TRBD2 (5 bases). Germline-derived CDR1 and CDR2 are SGHNT and YYREEE (reference sequence). This CDR3 is built from 15 residues. V was cut by 2 bases and J by 3 bases, with 13 bases left in between. Incomplete CDR3 DNA: TGTGCCAGCAGCTTCATGGTAGCGCGAACAGATACG. This translates into CASSFMVARTDT. The complete CDR3 reads CASSFMVARTDTQYF.

Comment on this clone: The CDR3 is cut off 3 residues early in the read; its end comes from the germline J gene. This rearrangement joins TRBV30 to TRBJ2-7, with 7 bases fitting TRBD2. The CDR3 runs 14 residues. With 4 bases clipped from V and 6 bases from J, the junction kept 12 bases outside the gene matches. The germline CDR1 and CDR2 sequences are GTSNPN and SVGIG (reference sequence). CDR3 in amino acids: CAWKGLRPLGEQYF. The sequenced part of the CDR3 DNA is TGTGCCTGGAAGGGACTAAGGCCTCTGGGCGAG.

As to this clone: The read falls 3 residues short of the CDR3 end, and the missing part is taken from the germline J gene. The rearrangement joins TRBV11-2 to TRBJ2-5; no definite D call. The CDR3 consists of 14 residues. The V gene lost 8 bases and the J gene lost 2 bases, with 15 bases spanning the gap. Germline loops: CDR1 SGHAT, CDR2 FQNNGV. Incomplete CDR3 DNA: TGTGCCAGCGGATCCGCCGGCGGACAAGAGACC. Protein sequence: CASGSAGGQET. The CDR3 as a whole reads CASGSAGGQETQYF.

In the case of this clone: The read terminates 3 residues ahead of where the CDR3 ends, so the germline J gene completes it. The V call is TRBV19, the J call TRBJ2-4, with 11 bases identical to TRBD2. Per germline, CDR1 LNHDA and CDR2 SQIVND (reference sequence). The J segment lost 0 bases and the V segment lost 7 bases, leaving 2 bases of the junction unmatched. The CDR3 covers 15 residues. CDR3 bases read: TGTGCCAGTACCGGGACTAGCGGAGCCAAAAACATT. Translated, it gives CASTGTSGAKNI. The full CDR3 is CASTGTSGAKNIQYF.

According to its frequency, this clone is medium-sized (0.01 to 0.1%). Read sequence stops 3 residues before the CDR3 end, and the germline J gene provides the missing end. The rearrangement joins TRBV30 to TRBJ2-6; 8 bases align to TRBD1. The germline V gene has CDR1 GTSNPN and CDR2 SVGIG (reference sequence). The CDR3 totals 15 residues. Trimming removed 5 bases from V and 4 bases from J; junction bases left unmatched: 7. Incomplete CDR3 DNA: TGTGCCTGGCAGCAGGGGGCCAGGGGGGCCAACGTC. It encodes CAWQQGARGANV. The CDR3 in full is CAWQQGARGANVLTF. Full variable domain (remainder filled in from reference TRBV30 and TRBJ2-6): SQTIHQWPATLVQPVGSPLSLECTVEGTSNPNLYWYRQAAGRGLQLLFYSVGIGQISSEVPQNLSASRPQDRQFILSSKKLLLSDSGFYLCAWQQGARGANVLTFGAGSRLTVL.

Details on this clone: The read ends 3 residues before the CDR3 terminus; that terminus is restored from the germline J gene. Different DNA sequences within this sample yield the same CDR3. The chain uses TRBV30 and TRBJ1-3, with D possibly matching TRBD1 (6 bases). The CDR3 extends over 14 amino acids. V lost 7 bases to trimming and J lost 0 bases, with 13 bases between them. Germline loops: CDR1 GTSNPN, CDR2 SVGIG (reference sequence). The CDR3 spells CALGQGFSGNTIYF. CDR3 DNA (partial): TGTGCCTTGGGCCAGGGGTTCTCTGGAAACACC.

For this clone: Coverage ceases 3 residues before the CDR3 finishes, and the germline J gene fills in the end. The rearrangement uses TRBV6-2 or TRBV6-3 and TRBJ1-5; the D gene is possibly TRBD1 (6 bases). There are 14 residues in the CDR3. Germline V gene data show CDR1 as MNHEY and CDR2 as SVGEGT. The ends were cut back, 7 bases at V and 6 bases at J, with 16 bases in the middle. The part of the CDR3 DNA that was read is TGTGCCAGCACCTTACCAGGGGATTCTCAGCCC. It translates to CASTLPGDSQP. The whole CDR3 sequence is CASTLPGDSQPQHF.

On this clone: The CDR3 is cut off 3 residues early in the read; its end comes from the germline J gene. The J gene is TRBJ1-2, the V gene TRBV18, with TRBD1 matching 9 bases. Germline CDR1 reads KGHSH; CDR2 reads LQKENI. This CDR3 is 13 amino acids long. CDR3 protein: CASSSQGAGDYTF. The covered CDR3 bases are TGTGCCAGCTCTTCACAGGGGGCGGGAGAC.

About this clone: Read sequence stops 3 residues before the CDR3 end, and the germline J gene provides the missing end. This chain links TRBV19 with TRBJ1-5, with D tentatively TRBD1 (6 bases). The CDR3 sequence is 14 residues long. Per the germline V gene, CDR1 is LNHDA and CDR2 is SQIVND (reference sequence). V was shortened by 3 bases and J by 5 bases, with 11 bases between the two germline ends. The CDR3 loop reads CASSIRDKDQPQHF. The sequenced part of the CDR3 DNA is TGTGCCAGTAGTATCCGGGACAAAGATCAGCCC.

As regards this clone: The DNA ends 3 residues before the CDR3 does, and the rest of the CDR3 is filled in from the germline J gene. The genes are TRBV5-1 and TRBJ1-6; D is unclear. From germline, CDR1 is SGHRS and CDR2 YFSETQ. The CDR3 contains 16 residues. The V end was cut by 2 bases, the J end by 0 bases, with 9 bases between. Incomplete CDR3 DNA: TGCGCCAGCAGCTTAAACAGCAACTCCTATAATTCACCC. Amino acid sequence: CASSLNSNSYNSP. The entire CDR3 protein reads CASSLNSNSYNSPLHF.

Turning to this clone: Read coverage stops 3 residues before the CDR3 terminus; the germline J gene supplies the remainder. The rearrangement links TRBV5-1 to TRBJ2-2, with D possibly being TRBD1 (6 bases). Germline lookup yields CDR1 SGHRS and CDR2 YFSETQ. This CDR3 is 13 amino acids long. CDR3 bases read: TGCGCCAGCAGTCCCGGACAGACTGAAAAG. Amino acid sequence: CASSPGQTEK. The entire CDR3 protein is CASSPGQTEKLFF.

Notes on this clone: The sequence runs out 3 residues before the end of the CDR3; the remainder is reconstructed from the germline J gene. The chain employs TRBV6-2 or TRBV6-3 and TRBJ1-5; perhaps TRBD1 as D (5 bases). The ends were cut back, 3 bases at V and 4 bases at J, with 13 bases in the middle. The germline V gene encodes CDR1 MNHEY and CDR2 SVGEGT. CDR3 length: 15 residues. The CDR3 bases that were read are TGTGCCAGCAGTTATGACAGCTTTGAGAATCAGCCC. This translates into CASSYDSFENQP. The full CDR3 protein reads CASSYDSFENQPQHF.

Comment on this clone: The CDR3 end lies 3 residues beyond the end of the read and is filled in from the germline J gene. The chain joins TRBV19 to TRBJ1-1, with TRBD1 matching over 8 bases. Germline CDR1 and CDR2: LNHDA and SQIVND (reference sequence). Trimming cost V 9 bases and J 6 bases; bases outside gene matches: 12. CDR3 length: 14 amino acids. CDR3 residues: CASREDRVRPEAFF. The part of the CDR3 DNA that was read is TGTGCCAGCAGAGAGGACAGGGTACGCCCTGAA.